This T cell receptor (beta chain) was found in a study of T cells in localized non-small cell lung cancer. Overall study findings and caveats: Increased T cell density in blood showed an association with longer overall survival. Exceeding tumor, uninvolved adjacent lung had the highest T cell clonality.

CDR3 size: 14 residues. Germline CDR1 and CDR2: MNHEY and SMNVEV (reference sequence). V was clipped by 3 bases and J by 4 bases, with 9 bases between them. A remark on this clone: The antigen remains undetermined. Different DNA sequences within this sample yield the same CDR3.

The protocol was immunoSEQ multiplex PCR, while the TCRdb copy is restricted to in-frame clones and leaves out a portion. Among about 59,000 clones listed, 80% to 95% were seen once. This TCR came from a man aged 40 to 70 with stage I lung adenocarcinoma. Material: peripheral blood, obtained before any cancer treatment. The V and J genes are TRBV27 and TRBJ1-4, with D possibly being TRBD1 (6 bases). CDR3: CASSFSGVNEKLFF. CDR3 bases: TGTGCCAGCAGTTTTTCAGGGGTTAATGAAAAACTGTTTTTT.